This is a list of T cell receptor beta chains from one sample in a study of shared clonotypes between healthy human individuals. The repertoire was sequenced with immunoSEQ multiplex PCR; TCRdb's copy has only in-frame clones and lacks some. In the table there are more than 2,000,000 clones, 90% to 95% of which are singletons. The sequenced sample consisted of naive CD4+ T cells from PBMCs. The receptors shown here come from a man in his late teens or twenties in good health. Some clones in this sample may be carry-over from other donors' samples. Each CDR3 is given without its conserved first and last residue.

v_gene: TRBV15; CDR3aa: ATSRDAGAGYT
v_gene: TRBV2; CDR3aa: ASSKERTGSYGYT
v_gene: TRBV9; CDR3aa: ASSVGDIQY
v_gene: TRBV11-2; CDR3aa: ASSPRLADSYEQY
v_gene: TRBV5-1; CDR3aa: ASSLEVAGVAGELF
v_gene: TRBV19; CDR3aa: ASSTPRDQPQH
v_gene: TRBV5-1; CDR3aa: ASTISGTRTYNEQF
v_gene: TRBV30; CDR3aa: AWSVVGLPQF
v_gene: TRBV7-9; CDR3aa: ASSLDEDRDQPQH
v_gene: TRBV7-9; CDR3aa: ASSLLAGDNEQF
v_gene: TRBV29-1; CDR3aa: SARNANTEAF
v_gene: TRBV4-1; CDR3aa: ASSQGPTATNEKLF